This TCR beta chain was documented in a study of shared clonotypes between healthy human individuals. Naivety among CD8 cells was defined by CD45RO negativity and positive CCR7 selection, thereby excluding terminally differentiated effector memory CD45RA+ cells. Only a few counts were recorded for this clone. The antigen is unknown. Generated by immunoSEQ multiplex PCR, the TCRdb table keeps only in-frame clones and is missing some. This sample has fewer than 1 million clones, with around 96% found just once. General observations from the study: Shared clonotypes across all four donors exceeded non-shared ones in generation probability. Around 5% was the fraction of naive CD4 clonotypes found shared across a few donors.

V was pared by 6 bases and J by 2 bases, with 10 bases between. Germline V gene sequence: CDR1 SNHLY, CDR2 FYNNEI. The CDR3 sequence is 14 residues long. The TCR was taken from a man in his thirties or forties in good health. The chain carries TRBV2 and TRBJ2-2, with no clear D. The sequenced material came from naive CD8+ T cells sorted from blood. The CDR3 DNA sequence: TGTGCCAGCAGCGACATTAGTAACACCGGGGAGCTGTTTTTT. Translation gives CASSDISNTGELFF.